This T cell receptor (beta chain) stems from a study of blood T cell repertoires in COVID-19. The data were produced by immunoSEQ multiplex PCR, yet TCRdb's version contains in-frame clones alone and is incomplete. The data contain roughly 670,000 clones, around 89% of them singletons. Material for sequencing was peripheral blood. The TCR was taken from a woman under 30 with acute or convalescent COVID-19.

CDR3 DNA: TGTGCCAGCAGCTTCCTACGCACAGATACGCAGTATTTT. Amino acid sequence: CASSFLRTDTQYF. The chain couples TRBV6-2 or TRBV6-3 to TRBJ2-3; D gene unclear. The CDR3 loop spans 13 amino acids. The germline V gene encodes CDR1 MNHEY and CDR2 SVGEGT. Trimming cost V 6 bases and J 1 base, with 8 bases left between them.